This TCR beta chain was profiled in a study of cytotoxic CD8 clonotypes in ibrutinib-treated CLL. Overall study: In all, under twelve patients were relapsed/refractory, approximately 14 were treatment-naive and around 17 were IGHV unmutated.

The CDR3 spans 13 residues. With 10 bases removed from V and 6 bases from J, the gap between germline ends came to 15 bases. CDR1 is MDHEN and CDR2 is SYDVKM in the germline V gene. Clones were sequenced by immunoSEQ multiplex PCR, and TCRdb holds only the in-frame ones, with some missing. The sample has over 100,000 clones; over 75% are singletons. The study, taken as a whole, reports: Patients had baseline clonality above age-matched healthy donors, and this clonality moved with circulating CD8+ T-cell counts. Contraction or stability on treatment was seen for public clonotypes, which were uncommon. Clonality went up at ibrutinib response and then declined back toward baseline at progression.

Note on this clone: Its antigen is still unknown.

The clonotype originates from a human donor with chronic lymphocytic leukemia. The rearrangement uses TRBV28 and TRBJ2-2; perhaps TRBD1 as D (6 bases). The starting material was PBMCs, obtained after 24 months of ibrutinib treatment. DNA of the CDR3: TGTGCCATCCAGAACACAGGGCCCGGGGAGCTGTTTTTT. Encoded protein: CAIQNTGPGELFF.